This TCR beta chain stems from a study of shared clonotypes between healthy human individuals. The CDR3 is made up of 16 amino acids. Trimming cost V 5 bases and J 6 bases; bases outside gene matches: 11. CDR1 and CDR2 (germline): SGHNT, YENEEA. Replicate sorted-subset PCRs were loaded with 150 to 200 ng DNA, 25,000 to 30,000 T cell genomes. Using immunoSEQ multiplex PCR, the repertoire was profiled, and TCRdb retains in-frame clones only, with some absent. Of roughly 2.2 million clones listed, 80% to 95% were seen once; the top ten hold about 0.36%. The sample consisted of naive CD4+ T cells from PBMCs. Subset given: CD45RA+ positively selected. This receptor was taken from a young man in good health. Some clones in this sample may be carry-over from other donors' samples. The rearrangement uses TRBV11-3 and TRBJ2-1; 9 bases line up with TRBD2. The CDR3 is CASSRRSGTSINEQFF. The DNA for the CDR3 is TGTGCCAGCAGCCGTCGGTCGGGGACTAGCATCAATGAGCAGTTCTTC. Looking up the rest from reference TRBV11-3 and TRBJ2-1 gives the full variable domain: EAGVVQSPRYKIIEKKQPVAFWCNPISGHNTLYWYLQNLGQGPELLIRYENEEAVDDSQLPKDRFSAERLKGVDSTLKIQPAELGDSAVYLCASSRRSGTSINEQFFGPGTRLTVL.